The 18 T cell receptor beta chains below all came from one sample that was sequenced in a study of OX40 agonist ivuxolimab in advanced cancers. Measured with immunoSEQ multiplex PCR; TCRdb has only the in-frame clones, and not every one. This table holds over 65,000 clones, around 92% found once. This specimen was CD4+ or CD8+ T cells sorted from blood, taken in a trial of the OX40 agonist ivuxolimab. Source of these receptors: an adult with an advanced solid tumor such as melanoma, head and neck, liver or kidney cancer.

V gene TRBV11-2 combines with J gene TRBJ2-1, with 9 bases matching TRBD1. The CDR3 consists of 16 residues. The V segment lost 4 bases and the J segment 4 bases; nucleotides outside the gene matches: 8. Germline values: CDR1 SGHAT, CDR2 FQNNGV. CDR3 in DNA: TGTGCCAGCAGCTCGCTTGGGACAGGGACTTACAATGAGCAGTTCTTC. It encodes CASSSLGTGTYNEQFF.

V and J are TRBV25-1 and TRBJ2-1; tentative D call: TRBD2 (5 bases). V dropped 8 bases and J dropped 6 bases, with 26 bases sitting between them. In germline, CDR1 is MGHDK, CDR2 SYGVNS. The CDR3 is 17 amino acids. Here the CDR3 reads CASYQRAADSYLNEQFF. CDR3 DNA sequence: TGTGCCAGCTATCAACGAGCAGCGGATAGTTACCTCAATGAGCAGTTCTTC.

The chain uses TRBV7-3 and TRBJ2-6; D unclear. CDR1 and CDR2 from the germline V gene are SGHTA and FQGTGA. The CDR3 has 18 residues. Trimming took off 3 bases at V and 0 bases at J, with 15 bases between the two ends. CDR3 bases: TGTGCCAGCAGCTTGTTCGGACGGGCAAGCTCTGGGGCCAACGTCCTGACTTTC. This codes for CASSLFGRASSGANVLTF.

The CDR3 DNA is TGTGCCAGCAGCCGAGGGACAGGGGGTCAGGGCGAGCAGTACTTC. This gives the protein CASSRGTGGQGEQYF. The chain uses TRBV4-2 and TRBJ2-7; 11 bases agree with TRBD1. Trimming removed 4 bases from V and 6 bases from J; junction bases left unmatched: 8. In germline, CDR1 is LGHNA, CDR2 YNFKEQ. The CDR3 is 15 amino acids.

The rearrangement uses TRBV7-2 and TRBJ1-5, with D perhaps matching TRBD1 (5 bases). V lost 3 bases, J lost 3 bases, and 15 bases lay in between. The CDR3 is 16 amino acids. Per the germline V gene, CDR1 is SGHTA and CDR2 is FQGNSA. The CDR3 DNA sequence: TGTGCCAGCAGCTTCCAATCTGACAGCCTCAATCAGCCCCAGCATTTT. It is translated as CASSFQSDSLNQPQHF.

This clone appeared a single time. The chain uses TRBV30 and TRBJ1-2, with D possibly TRBD1 on 5 matching bases. The length of the CDR3 is 13 residues. The V end was cut by 5 bases, the J end by 8 bases, with 18 bases between. CDR1 is GTSNPN, CDR2 SVGIG, per germline (reference sequence). CDR3 protein: CAWGPRTKEGYTF. CDR3 bases: TGTGCCTGGGGACCCCGGACAAAGGAAGGCTACACCTTC.

V is TRBV7-2 and J is TRBJ2-3; 9 nucleotides line up with TRBD2. This CDR3 spans 16 amino acids. V shed 5 bases, J shed 3 bases, and the junction held 9 bases outside the gene matches. Germline loops: CDR1 SGHTA, CDR2 FQGNSA. CDR3 residues: CASSTTGTSTTDTQYF. The CDR3 DNA reads as TGTGCCAGCAGCACAACCGGGACTAGCACGACAGATACGCAGTATTTT.

The V gene is TRBV6-5, the J gene TRBJ1-2; 7 bases line up with TRBD1. V was clipped by 5 bases and J by 6 bases; unmatched bases: 9. CDR1 MNHEY and CDR2 SVGAGI come from the germline V gene. This CDR3 comprises 14 residues. In DNA form, the CDR3 reads TGTGCCAGCAGTACCCCGGACAGGAGGAATGGCTACACCTTC. Protein product: CASSTPDRRNGYTF.

J is TRBJ2-2 and V is TRBV7-2; D ambiguous. Per germline, CDR1 SGHTA and CDR2 FQGNSA. Trimming left V 5 bases short and J 5 bases short, with 9 bases between. The CDR3 has 13 amino acids. As DNA, the CDR3 is TGTGCCAGCAGCCAATTAGGGACCGGGGAGCTGTTTTTT. As protein: CASSQLGTGELFF.

V and J are TRBV5-1 and TRBJ2-1, with D possibly being TRBD1 or TRBD2 (6 bases each). V lost 0 bases and J 7 bases, leaving 17 bases between the germline ends. The germline gives CDR1 SGHRS, CDR2 YFSETQ. The CDR3 consists of 16 residues. Written as DNA, the CDR3 is TGCGCCAGCAGCTTGGGTATCGGGGGCAGAGGGAATGAGCAGTTCTTC. Translation: CASSLGIGGRGNEQFF.

This clone was found once. The chain is built from TRBV25-1 and TRBJ1-2, with D possibly matching TRBD1 (6 bases). Trimming left V 0 bases short and J 4 bases short, with 9 bases between. The CDR3 runs 14 residues. The germline CDR1 and CDR2 sequences are MGHDK and SYGVNS. CDR3 protein: CASSEYGQSYGYTF. The CDR3 nucleotides read TGTGCCAGCAGTGAATATGGACAGAGCTATGGCTACACCTTC.

The chain recombines TRBV5-1 with TRBJ2-7; 11 nucleotides agree with TRBD2. Trimming at V came to 4 bases and at J to 6 bases, leaving 6 bases not matched to a gene. The CDR3 is 14 amino acids. Germline V gives CDR1 SGHRS, CDR2 YFSETQ. Here the CDR3 reads CASSATSGNSEQYF. In DNA, the CDR3 is TGCGCCAGCAGCGCGACTAGCGGGAACTCCGAGCAGTACTTC.

The CDR3 here is CASSLEGVSYNEQFF. CDR3 bases: TGTGCCAGCAGTCTCGAAGGGGTCTCCTACAATGAGCAGTTCTTC. V gene TRBV11-3 combines with J gene TRBJ2-1, with D possibly being TRBD1 (5 bases). This CDR3 contains 15 residues. V shed 6 bases and J shed 0 bases, with 12 bases lying between them. Germline V gene lookup returns CDR1 SGHNT and CDR2 YENEEA.

The gene calls are TRBV5-5 and TRBJ1-5; 7 bases are shared with TRBD1. The CDR3 is made up of 14 amino acids. The germline CDR1 and CDR2 sequences are SGHKS and YYEKEE (reference sequence). Germline trimming cut 4 bases from V and 9 bases from J; bases unmatched to any gene: 10. The CDR3 region has the DNA TGTGCCAGCAGCCAGCGGGACAGCCGACGGCCCCAGCATTTT. It specifies CASSQRDSRRPQHF.

The gene calls are TRBV11-2 and TRBJ1-1, with 10 bases fitting TRBD1. The CDR3 contains 14 residues. The junction had 4 bases not matched to a gene; V was cut back by 7 bases and J by 2 bases. Germline CDR1 is SGHAT and CDR2 is FQNNGV. The CDR3 sequence: CASIGQGGNTEAFF. DNA for the CDR3: TGTGCCAGCATCGGACAGGGGGGAAACACTGAAGCTTTCTTT.

This chain uses TRBV28 with TRBJ2-7, with TRBD2 matching over 9 bases. This CDR3 spans 16 amino acids. V gave up 5 bases and J gave up 2 bases; unmatched junction bases: 10. CDR1 is MDHEN and CDR2 is SYDVKM in the germline V gene. CDR3 coding DNA: TGTGCCAGCAGTACTCGAGCGGGAGGCATAACCTACGAGCAGTACTTC. Protein sequence: CASSTRAGGITYEQYF.

V is TRBV19 and J is TRBJ2-2; TRBD2 matches 7 bases. Germline CDR1 LNHDA, CDR2 SQIVND (reference sequence). V lost 4 bases, J lost 4 bases, and 3 bases stayed unmatched. The CDR3 has 14 amino acids. CDR3 coding DNA: TGTGCCAGTAGTACTAGCGGAGCCACCGGGGAGCTGTTTTTT. As protein: CASSTSGATGELFF.

V and J are TRBV18 and TRBJ2-5, with TRBD1 as a possible D gene (6 bases). Deletions cut 3 bases from V and 1 base from J, with 12 bases between. In germline, CDR1 is KGHSH, CDR2 LQKENI. This CDR3 has 15 amino acids. CDR3: CASSPRQGSQETQYF. CDR3 DNA sequence: TGTGCCAGCTCACCTAGGCAGGGGTCCCAAGAGACCCAGTACTTC. The full variable domain, completed using reference TRBV18 and TRBJ2-5, is NAGVMQNPRHLVRRRGQEARLRCSPMKGHSHVYWYRQLPEEGLKFMVYLQKENIIDESGMPKERFSAEFPKEGPSILRIQQVVRGDSAAYFCASSPRQGSQETQYFGPGTRLLVL.